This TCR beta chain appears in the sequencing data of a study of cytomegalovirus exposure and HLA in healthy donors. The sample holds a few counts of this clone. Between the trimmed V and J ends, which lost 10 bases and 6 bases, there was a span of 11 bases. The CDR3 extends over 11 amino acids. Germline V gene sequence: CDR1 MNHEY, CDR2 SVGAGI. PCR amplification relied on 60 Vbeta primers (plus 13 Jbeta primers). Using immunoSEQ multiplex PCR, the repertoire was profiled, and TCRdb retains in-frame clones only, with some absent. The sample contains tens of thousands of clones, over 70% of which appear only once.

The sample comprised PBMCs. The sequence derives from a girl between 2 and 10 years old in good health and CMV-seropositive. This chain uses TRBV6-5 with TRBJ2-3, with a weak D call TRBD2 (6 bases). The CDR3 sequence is CATQLADTQYF. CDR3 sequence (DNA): TGTGCCACCCAGCTAGCGGATACGCAGTATTTT.